The 25 T cell receptor beta chains below all came from one sample that was sequenced in a study of blood T cells in healthy people across ages. PCR was performed a second time for about 7 to 11 cycles using a sample-barcoded 5' primer and a J-beta primer mix. TCRdb fed the 5' RACE reads into MiXCR, producing one record per CDR3 protein. This sample has about a million distinct CDR3 sequences, with roughly half found just once. The sample consisted of blood. The receptor set was obtained from a woman aged 55 to 70 in good health.

This clonotype was counted a few times. The V call is TRBV12-3 or TRBV12-4, the J call TRBJ2-7; D ambiguous. Trimming cost V 2 bases and J 0 bases, with 11 bases left between them. The CDR3 runs 15 residues. CDR3 sequence (DNA): TGTGCCAGCAGTTTATTGGCAGGTGACTCCTACGAGCAGTACTTC. This encodes CASSLLAGDSYEQYF.

The V and J genes are TRBV12-3 or TRBV12-4 and TRBJ1-2; D remains unclear. CDR3 length equals 15 residues. Trimming shortened V by 5 bases and J by 6 bases, and 19 bases separated the two germline ends. CDR3 amino acids: CASSPPLRTTDGYTF. The DNA of the CDR3 is TGTGCCAGCAGTCCCCCTCTCAGGACCACGGATGGCTACACCTTC.

CDR3 sequence (DNA): TGTGCCAGCAGCCAAGAGGATTTGCATACGCAGTATTTT. Protein sequence: CASSQEDLHTQYF. This rearrangement joins TRBV3-1 to TRBJ2-3; D not resolved. V was trimmed by 0 bases and J by 7 bases, leaving 8 bases between them. Germline-derived CDR1 and CDR2 are LGHDT and YNNKEL (reference sequence). The CDR3 consists of 13 residues.

V gene TRBV3-1 combines with J gene TRBJ2-3, with 11 bases identical to TRBD2. Looked up from germline, CDR1 is LGHDT and CDR2 is YNNKEL (reference sequence). This CDR3 spans 18 amino acids. Germline trimming cut 0 bases from V and 3 bases from J; bases unmatched to any gene: 8. CDR3 region: CASSQDWRPSGRTDTQYF. DNA for the CDR3: TGTGCCAGCAGCCAAGATTGGCGGCCTAGCGGGAGGACAGATACGCAGTATTTT.

V is TRBV7-2 and J is TRBJ1-3; maybe TRBD1 (6 bases). CDR1 and CDR2 from the germline V gene are SGHTA and FQGNSA. Trimming removed 1 base from V and 8 bases from J, with 15 bases in between. The CDR3 length is 15 residues. In nucleotides, the CDR3 is TGTGCCAGCAGCTTAGTAGCCAGGGGAGTAGACACCATATATTTT. Protein: CASSLVARGVDTIYF.

This clonotype occurred a few times. This rearrangement joins TRBV7-9 to TRBJ2-1, with TRBD2 identical over 10 bases. Trimming at V came to 6 bases and at J to 3 bases, leaving 14 bases not matched to a gene. The CDR3 has 18 amino acids. The germline CDR1 and CDR2 sequences are SEHNR and FQNEAQ (reference sequence). The CDR3 bases are TGTGCCAGCAGTACGCTCCGACCAGGGACTAGCGTCTACAATGAGCAGTTCTTC. Protein product: CASSTLRPGTSVYNEQFF.

The chain employs TRBV20-1 and TRBJ2-4; 10 nucleotides match TRBD2. The J call may not be correct, given that the DNA end is closer to TRBJ2-7. Germline V gene lookup returns CDR1 DFQATT and CDR2 SNEGSKA (reference sequence). The CDR3 is 15 residues long. CDR3 nucleotide sequence: TGCAGTACTAACCCTGGCCTAGCGGGAGCGAACGAGCAGTACTTC. As protein: CSTNPGLAGANEQYF.

CDR3 sequence: CASSLVAGGPGNEQYF. In DNA form, the CDR3 reads TGTGCCAGCAGCTTAGTAGCGGGAGGGCCGGGGAATGAGCAGTACTTC. J is TRBJ2-5 and V is TRBV7-2; TRBD2 agrees at 11 bases. This CDR3 has 16 residues. The V and J ends lost 1 base and 11 bases, in that order; junction bases with no gene match: 12. The V gene's germline CDR1 is SGHTA and CDR2 FQGNSA.

The gene calls are TRBV20-1 and TRBJ1-1; possible D gene TRBD1, 6 bases. This CDR3 contains 12 residues. Deletions cut 6 bases from V and 6 bases from J, with 14 bases between. Germline V gene data show CDR1 as DFQATT and CDR2 as SNEGSKA (reference sequence). This chain's CDR3 is CSAGGGPAEAFF. The DNA of the CDR3 is TGCAGTGCAGGCGGGGGCCCCGCTGAAGCTTTCTTT.

The chain couples TRBV9 to TRBJ1-5; 9 nucleotides line up with TRBD1. Germline CDR1 reads SGDLS; CDR2 reads YYNGEE. Germline trimming cut 0 bases from V and 2 bases from J; bases unmatched to any gene: 6. The CDR3 is 17 amino acids. The CDR3 here is CASSVAARDRGNQPQHF. The CDR3 DNA is TGTGCCAGCAGCGTAGCCGCCAGGGACAGGGGCAATCAGCCCCAGCATTTT.

This sequence joins TRBV12-3 or TRBV12-4 and TRBJ2-1; D gene unclear. The J call could be wrong; TRBJ2-7 is a better fit for the DNA end. This CDR3 comprises 14 residues. The CDR3 nucleotides are TGTGCCAGCAGTTTTATCCTAGTTCATAATGAGCAGTACTTC. Protein product: CASSFILVHNEQYF.

The chain joins TRBV25-1 to TRBJ2-1; 14 bases map to TRBD2. The length of the CDR3 is 19 residues. Germline trimming cut 7 bases from V and 7 bases from J; bases unmatched to any gene: 18. The germline CDR1 and CDR2 sequences are MGHDK and SYGVNS. CDR3 DNA sequence: TGTGCCAGCACCGGGGCGACTAGCGGGAGGGTAAGCGTCGGAAATGAGCAGTTCTTC. This codes for CASTGATSGRVSVGNEQFF. Together with reference TRBV25-1 and TRBJ2-1, the CDR3 gives the full variable domain: EADIYQTPRYLVIGTGKKITLECSQTMGHDKMYWYQQDPGMELHLIHYSYGVNSTEKGDLSSESTVSRIRTEHFPLTLESARPSHTSQYLCASTGATSGRVSVGNEQFFGPGTRLTVL.

Comment on this clonotype: A read error is possible here, since a much larger clone lies one base away. The chain has TRBV7-2 and TRBJ2-1, with 7 bases that match TRBD1. Looked up from germline, CDR1 is SGHTA and CDR2 is FQGNSA. Losses at the gene ends were 6 bases for V and 13 bases for J; bases not matched to a gene: 15. This CDR3 contains 14 residues. The CDR3 DNA reads as TGTGCCAGCAGTGGCAGGGGGATAGGAGAGACCCAGTTCTTC. Encoded protein: CASSGRGIGETQFF.

The chain has TRBV29-1 and TRBJ2-2; D is possibly TRBD2 (6 bases). Per germline, CDR1 SQVTM and CDR2 ANQGSEA. The CDR3 spans 12 residues. The ends were cut back, 3 bases at V and 7 bases at J, with 9 bases in the middle. CDR3 residues: CSVDRGGGELFF. The CDR3 coding sequence is TGCAGCGTTGACCGGGGAGGCGGGGAGCTGTTTTTT.

The V call is TRBV11-2, the J call TRBJ1-2, with D hard to call. V was cut by 5 bases and J by 12 bases, with 16 bases left in between. This CDR3 comprises 12 residues. Germline-derived CDR1 and CDR2 are SGHAT and FQNNGV. The CDR3: CASSRGPKVDTF. CDR3 nucleotide sequence: TGTGCCAGCAGCCGCGGGCCAAAAGTTGACACCTTC.

This clonotype was seen just once. The chain links TRBV4-1 to TRBJ2-1; 7 nucleotides agree with TRBD2. V lost 5 bases to trimming and J lost 0 bases; unmatched junction nucleotides: 4. CDR3 length equals 15 residues. Germline-derived CDR1 and CDR2 are MGHRA and YSYEKL. The CDR3 DNA reads TGCGCCAGCAGCGGCGGGAGAGGCTCCTACAATGAGCAGTTCTTC. It is translated as CASSGGRGSYNEQFF.

This chain connects TRBV10-3 to TRBJ2-1; 7 positions match TRBD2. V trimming: 7 bases; J trimming: 6 bases; junction bases outside the gene matches: 0. Germline V gene sequence: CDR1 ENHRY, CDR2 SYGVKD. The CDR3 has 11 residues. The CDR3 loop reads CAITSGNEQFF. The CDR3 DNA reads as TGTGCCATCACTAGCGGCAATGAGCAGTTCTTC.

This clonotype was counted between two and nine times. V and J are TRBV7-2 and TRBJ2-7; TRBD2 agrees at 8 bases. The J segment lost 5 bases and the V segment lost 4 bases, leaving 13 bases of the junction unmatched. Germline V gene lookup returns CDR1 SGHTA and CDR2 FQGNSA. The CDR3 runs 16 residues. The CDR3 sequence is CASSSMGGGRWNEQYF. DNA of the CDR3: TGTGCCAGCAGCTCCATGGGCGGGGGGCGATGGAACGAGCAGTACTTC.

The V gene is TRBV12-3 or TRBV12-4, the J gene TRBJ1-5; 10 nucleotides align to TRBD1. The CDR3 consists of 15 residues. With V trimmed by 6 bases and J by 3 bases, 5 bases remained unmatched. The CDR3 protein is CASRSTGGDNQPQHF. Here the CDR3 DNA reads TGTGCCAGCAGATCGACAGGGGGCGACAATCAGCCCCAGCATTTT.

The chain uses TRBV5-1 and TRBJ2-2; tentative D call: TRBD1 (7 bases). V lost 4 bases and J lost 0, with 22 bases in between. Per germline, CDR1 SGHRS and CDR2 YFSETQ. The CDR3 length is 19 residues. CDR3 in DNA: TGCGCCAGCAGCGGGCGGGACAGTCCACCCAGGACGAACACCGGGGAGCTGTTTTTT. This sequence encodes CASSGRDSPPRTNTGELFF. Looking up the rest from reference TRBV5-1 and TRBJ2-2 gives the full variable domain: KAGVTQTPRYLIKTRGQQVTLSCSPISGHRSVSWYQQTPGQGLQFLFEYFSETQRNKGNFPGRFSGRQFSNSRSEMNVSTLELGDSALYLCASSGRDSPPRTNTGELFFGEGSRLTVL.

Comments on this clonotype: An end of the junction differs from the germline gene, which may be a read error. This sequence joins TRBV12-3 or TRBV12-4 and TRBJ2-1, with 8 bases matching TRBD2. CDR3 length equals 14 residues. The CDR3 nucleotides are TGTGCCAGCAGTATAGCGGGGCCCTACAATGAGCAGTTCTTC. This translates into CASSIAGPYNEQFF.

J is TRBJ1-2 and V is TRBV28; TRBD1 matches 8 bases. CDR3 length equals 17 residues. The germline V gene has CDR1 MDHEN and CDR2 SYDVKM. V dropped 4 bases and J dropped 8; count of bases not matched to a gene: 18. CDR3 amino acids: CASSSYKEVDRASGYTF. The CDR3 DNA is TGTGCCAGCAGTTCTTATAAGGAAGTGGACAGGGCTAGCGGCTACACCTTC.

This clonotype was counted a few times. V is TRBV2 and J is TRBJ2-3; either TRBD1 or TRBD2 may supply D (5 bases each). The germline V and J ends were trimmed by 6 bases and 2 bases, with 15 bases remaining between them. The CDR3 spans 15 residues. The germline gives CDR1 SNHLY, CDR2 FYNNEI. The CDR3 DNA sequence: TGTGCCAGCAGAAGAGGGAACAGGAACACAGATACGCAGTATTTT. This gives the protein CASRRGNRNTDTQYF.

This clonotype was seen a single time. This chain joins TRBV7-9 and TRBJ2-2; D remains ambiguous. The CDR3 totals 12 residues. CDR1 SEHNR and CDR2 FQNEAQ come from the germline V gene (reference sequence). V was clipped by 4 bases and J by 7 bases, with 7 bases between them. CDR3 sequence reads: CASSSGSGELFF. CDR3 nucleotide sequence: TGTGCCAGCAGCTCCGGAAGCGGGGAGCTGTTTTTT.

This clonotype was found once. The J gene is TRBJ2-7, the V gene TRBV28, with D possibly called TRBD1 or TRBD2 (5 bases each). Trimming stripped 7 bases from V and 2 bases from J, with 15 bases between. CDR1 is MDHEN and CDR2 is SYDVKM in the germline V gene. This CDR3 is built from 14 residues. CDR3 loop: CASTHTRGTYEQYF. The CDR3 DNA is TGTGCCAGCACCCACACTAGGGGCACCTACGAGCAGTACTTC.